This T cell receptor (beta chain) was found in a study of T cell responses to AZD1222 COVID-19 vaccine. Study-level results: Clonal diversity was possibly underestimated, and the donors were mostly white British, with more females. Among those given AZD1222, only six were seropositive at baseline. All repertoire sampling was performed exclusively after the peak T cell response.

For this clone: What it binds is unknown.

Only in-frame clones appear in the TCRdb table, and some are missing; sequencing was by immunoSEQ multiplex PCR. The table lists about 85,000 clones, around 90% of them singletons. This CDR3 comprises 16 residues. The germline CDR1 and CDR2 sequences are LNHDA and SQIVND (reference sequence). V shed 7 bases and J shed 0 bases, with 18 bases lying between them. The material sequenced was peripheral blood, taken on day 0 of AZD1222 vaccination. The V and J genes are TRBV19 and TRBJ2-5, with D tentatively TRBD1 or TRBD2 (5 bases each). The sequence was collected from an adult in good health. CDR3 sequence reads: CASNEYGTVYQETQYF. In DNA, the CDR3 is TGTGCCAGTAACGAGTACGGGACGGTCTACCAAGAGACCCAGTACTTC.